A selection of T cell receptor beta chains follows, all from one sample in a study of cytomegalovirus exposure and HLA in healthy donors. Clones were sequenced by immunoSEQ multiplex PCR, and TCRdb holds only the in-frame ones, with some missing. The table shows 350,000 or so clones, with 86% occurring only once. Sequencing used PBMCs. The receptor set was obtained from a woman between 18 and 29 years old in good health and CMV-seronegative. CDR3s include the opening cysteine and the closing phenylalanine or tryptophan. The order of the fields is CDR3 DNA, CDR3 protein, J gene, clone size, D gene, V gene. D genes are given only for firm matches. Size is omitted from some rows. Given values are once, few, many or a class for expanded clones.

TGTGCCAGCAGCTCTAGCGGGGAGGGTCAAGAGACCCAGTACTTC,CASSSSGEGQETQYF,TRBJ2-5,.,TRBD2,TRBV11-1
TGTGCCAGCACCCTAGGGGCGAACACTGAAGCTTTCTTT,CASTLGANTEAFF,TRBJ1-1,.,.,TRBV7-3
TGTGCCAGCAGTTCGAGGGGGAGCGGGGCCGATCAGCCCCAGCATTTT,CASSSRGSGADQPQHF,TRBJ1-5,few,.,TRBV6-5
TGTGCCAGCAGACTTGGCGGGAGGGGGGAGACCCAGTACTTC,CASRLGGRGETQYF,TRBJ2-5,.,TRBD2,TRBV6-6
TGTGCCAGCAGAACCGGGACAGGGGGCTACGAGCAGTACTTC,CASRTGTGGYEQYF,TRBJ2-7,.,TRBD1,TRBV27
TGCGCCAGCAGCCCCGGGACAGGGCGCACCACTGAAGCTTTCTTT,CASSPGTGRTTEAFF,TRBJ1-1,.,TRBD1,TRBV5-1
TGCGCCAGCGGGGAGTCCTCCCTCGAGCAGTACTTC,CASGESSLEQYF,TRBJ2-7,once,.,TRBV5-1
TGTGCCAGCAGTGAAGTACAGGGTATCACCGGGGAGCTGTTTTTT,CASSEVQGITGELFF,TRBJ2-2,.,.,TRBV6-1
TGTGCCAGCAGTTTGTCACAGGGTCGGGCTTTCTTT,CASSLSQGRAFF,TRBJ1-1,.,.,TRBV27
TGTGCCAGTAGGCAACAGGGGCGCTTATCCTACGAGCAGTACTTC,CASRQQGRLSYEQYF,TRBJ2-7,.,TRBD1,TRBV19
TGTGCCAGCAGTCGCGAAAACAGGGGTGGAGTTCATGGCTACACCTTC,CASSRENRGGVHGYTF,TRBJ1-2,.,TRBD1,TRBV5-6
TGTGCCAGCAGTTACTCCGCGGAAGGGGGCGATGGCTACACCTTC,CASSYSAEGGDGYTF,TRBJ1-2,.,TRBD1,TRBV6-5
TGTGCCAGCAGCCCGAGGGACACCAATCAGCCCCAGCATTTT,CASSPRDTNQPQHF,TRBJ1-5,.,.,TRBV7-9
TGTGCCAGCAGTCCCGGACTAGCGGGAGTCTACGAGCAGTACTTC,CASSPGLAGVYEQYF,TRBJ2-7,.,TRBD2,TRBV2
TGCGCCAGCAGCCAAGAAGGTTTTAGCGGGAGGACAGATACGCAGTATTTT,CASSQEGFSGRTDTQYF,TRBJ2-3,.,TRBD2,TRBV4-3
TGTGCCACCAGCAGAGATAGGTTGTTGGGGGGCTACGAGCAGTACTTC,CATSRDRLLGGYEQYF,TRBJ2-7,.,.,TRBV15
TGTGCCAGCAGCTTGTGGGACAGGGGTGGCAATCAGCCCCAGCATTTT,CASSLWDRGGNQPQHF,TRBJ1-5,.,TRBD1,TRBV5-6
TGTGCCAGCAGCTCGCAGGACTACCCCACCGGGGAAAAACTGTTTTTT,CASSSQDYPTGEKLFF,TRBJ1-4,once,.,TRBV5-4
TGCGCCAGCAGCCCAACCCTCGACAGGGGGGATGGCGGCAATCAGCCCCAGCATTTT,CASSPTLDRGDGGNQPQHF,TRBJ1-5,.,TRBD1,TRBV5-1
TGTGCCAGCAGCCAAGCAGGGGTGGGCGGGGAGCTGTTTTTT,CASSQAGVGGELFF,TRBJ2-2,few,.,TRBV4-2
TGTGCCAGCAGTTTGGGACAGGGAGTAAGACCCCAGCATTTT,CASSLGQGVRPQHF,TRBJ1-5,.,TRBD1,TRBV28
TGTGCCAGGTCCATCCCGGGACTAGCGGGAGGGAGGCGGTACAATGAGCAGTTCTTC,CARSIPGLAGGRRYNEQFF,TRBJ2-1,.,TRBD2,TRBV7-3
TGCGCCAGCAGCCAAGATTTAGGAGGTCCTATCGAGCAGTACTTC,CASSQDLGGPIEQYF,TRBJ2-7,.,.,TRBV4-3
TGTGCCAGCAGCCCAATACAGGGGGTGTTGGACGAGCAGTACTTC,CASSPIQGVLDEQYF,TRBJ2-7,.,TRBD1,TRBV7-9
TGTGCCAGTAGTATTATCCCCCGGGGGGCTAAGACTGAAGCTTTCTTT,CASSIIPRGAKTEAFF,TRBJ1-1,once,.,TRBV19
TGTGCCAGCAGCTTGGCGGGTACACAAGAGACCCAGTACTTC,CASSLAGTQETQYF,TRBJ2-5,once,.,TRBV5-4
TGCGCCAGCAGCTTGGGAGCTACTAGTGGCGGGGAGCTGTTTTTT,CASSLGATSGGELFF,TRBJ2-2,.,.,TRBV5-1
TGTGCCAGCGGGACAGGGGGAGGCTATGGCTACACCTTC,CASGTGGGYGYTF,TRBJ1-2,.,TRBD1,TRBV6-1
TGCAGCGTTGCCGGGTATGATACGCAGTATTTT,CSVAGYDTQYF,TRBJ2-3,.,.,TRBV29-1